This T cell receptor beta chain was recorded in a study of shared clonotypes between healthy human individuals. The wider study: Sampling drew on donors who were a couple of women and a few men aged 18 to 49. Findings of the study overall: Among four donors, about 5% of naive CD4 clonotypes were found in common.

Across several immunoSEQ plates, the genomic DNA of each subset was split evenly. Methods used by the authors: Without quality scores, immunoSEQ junctional reads could not be filtered like full-length reads. Here immunoSEQ multiplex PCR was the method, and the copy in TCRdb shows in-frame clones only, minus some. Clone size and V and J calls were adopted from that table, with D and trimming inferred from the DNA. The table lists approximately 320,000 clones, approximately 74% of them singletons. The sample holds many counts of this clone. Its specificity is not known. Other nucleotide sequences from this sample produce the same CDR3. The CDR3 consists of 13 residues. V lost 4 bases, J lost 5 bases, and 12 bases lay in between. Per germline, CDR1 SGHRS and CDR2 YFSETQ.

The specimen was memory CD4+ T cells sorted from blood. As for subset: CD45RA-negative fraction. The rearrangement joins TRBV5-1 to TRBJ2-5; D possibly corresponds to TRBD1 (5 bases). The TCR comes from a man aged 25 to 45 in good health. In nucleotides, the CDR3 is TGCGCCAGCAGCACCACAGGACGGGAGACCCAGTACTTC. Its protein product is CASSTTGRETQYF.